A single sample gave rise to the 18 T cell receptor beta chains below, sequenced in a study of cytomegalovirus exposure and HLA in healthy donors. 60 Vbeta and 13 Jbeta primers were used in PCR. TCRdb keeps only in-frame clones here, not all; method: immunoSEQ multiplex PCR. The sample lists about 160,000 clones, 82% occurring once. The sequenced sample consisted of PBMCs. Every receptor here comes from a girl aged 10 to 17 in good health and CMV-seropositive.

V is TRBV7-8 and J is TRBJ1-5; TRBD1 is a possible D gene (5 bases). Trimming pared 4 bases from V and 3 bases from J, leaving 16 bases between. The CDR3 spans 16 residues. Germline V gives CDR1 SGHVS, CDR2 FQNEAQ. CDR3 loop: CASSWALKGNNQPQHF. The CDR3 DNA is TGTGCCAGCAGCTGGGCGCTTAAGGGGAACAATCAGCCCCAGCATTTT.

CDR3 residues: CASSHLTSAGGHQETQYF. The DNA for the CDR3 is TGCGCCAGCAGCCACCTTACCTCAGCGGGGGGGCACCAAGAGACCCAGTACTTC. The chain uses TRBV4-3 and TRBJ2-5, with 10 bases matching TRBD2. Germline V gene data show CDR1 as LGHNA and CDR2 as YSLEER. V shed 3 bases and J 0 bases; nucleotides not matched to a gene: 10. The CDR3 runs to 18 residues.

The chain joins TRBV5-4 to TRBJ2-5; TRBD2 matches 9 bases. This CDR3 is 15 amino acids long. Germline V gene lookup returns CDR1 SGHNT and CDR2 YYREEE (reference sequence). V was pared by 0 bases and J by 6 bases, with 6 bases of the junction left unmatched. Written as DNA, the CDR3 is TGTGCCAGCAGCTTGGGGCGGGGGGGGTCAAAGACCCAGTACTTC. Amino acid sequence: CASSLGRGGSKTQYF.

The genes are TRBV23-1 and TRBJ1-2; D is unclear. TRBV23-1 is an ORF, with its function uncertain. The CDR3 totals 17 residues. The ends were cut back, 0 bases at V and 5 bases at J, with 19 bases in the middle. The CDR3 loop is CASSQSALLPPLYGYTF. As DNA, the CDR3 is TGCGCCAGCAGTCAATCCGCTCTTCTACCACCCTTATATGGCTACACCTTC.

This sequence joins TRBV11-2 and TRBJ2-7; TRBD2 is a possible D gene (6 bases). V shed 2 bases and J shed 5 bases, with 22 bases lying between them. The germline V gene has CDR1 SGHAT and CDR2 FQNNGV. This CDR3 comprises 17 residues. The DNA for the CDR3 is TGTGCCAGCAGCTTACGTGGGGGGACTGTGGGAGACCACGAGCAGTACTTC. Translating gives CASSLRGGTVGDHEQYF.

The chain employs TRBV19 and TRBJ2-5, with a tentative D call TRBD1 (6 bases). CDR3 size: 14 residues. V gave up 6 bases and J gave up 0 bases, with 11 bases separating them. Germline assignment: CDR1 LNHDA and CDR2 SQIVND (reference sequence). CDR3 bases: TGTGCCAGTAGAATCGGGACAAACCAAGAGACCCAGTACTTC. This encodes CASRIGTNQETQYF.

This clone is a singleton in its sample. The rearrangement uses TRBV2 and TRBJ1-1; no clear D. Germline loops: CDR1 SNHLY, CDR2 FYNNEI. V dropped 3 bases and J dropped 7 bases, with 6 bases sitting between them. This CDR3 is 11 amino acids long. The CDR3 loop reads CASSEYGEAFF. CDR3 bases: TGTGCCAGCAGTGAGTACGGTGAAGCTTTCTTT.

The chain recombines TRBV28 with TRBJ2-3; 10 nucleotides line up with TRBD2. The CDR3 is 16 residues long. V was clipped by 5 bases and J by 5 bases; unmatched bases: 10. Germline CDR1 is MDHEN and CDR2 is SYDVKM. The CDR3 loop is CASSLPSGRAVDTQYF. CDR3 in DNA: TGTGCCAGCAGTCTCCCCAGCGGGAGGGCCGTAGATACGCAGTATTTT.

The chain employs TRBV5-4 and TRBJ2-5; D is unclear. CDR3 length: 15 amino acids. Germline CDR1 and CDR2: SGHNT and YYREEE (reference sequence). Trimming left V 2 bases short and J 1 base short, with 12 bases between. CDR3 protein: CASSLRSRGQETQYF. DNA for the CDR3: TGTGCCAGCAGCTTACGGTCCCGCGGCCAAGAGACCCAGTACTTC.

This clone was seen more than once but under ten times. The chain links TRBV7-6 to TRBJ2-3; 7 bases are shared with TRBD2. The germline V gene encodes CDR1 SGHVS and CDR2 FNYEAQ. V was clipped by 3 bases and J by 1 base; unmatched bases: 10. The CDR3 contains 17 residues. The CDR3 coding sequence is TGTGCCAGCAGCTTGTCGGGGGGAAATCTCGGCACAGATACGCAGTATTTT. Translated: CASSLSGGNLGTDTQYF.

Only one count was recorded for this clone. The CDR3 protein is CASSFDSNYEQYF. The CDR3 bases are TGCGCCAGCAGCTTCGACAGTAACTACGAGCAGTACTTC. The chain is built from TRBV5-1 and TRBJ2-7, with D perhaps matching TRBD1 (5 bases). V was clipped by 2 bases and J by 3 bases, with 9 bases between them. The CDR3 loop spans 13 amino acids. Germline V CDR1 and CDR2: SGHRS, YFSETQ.

The V call is TRBV2, the J call TRBJ2-7; tentatively, D is TRBD2 (6 bases). This CDR3 comprises 12 residues. Germline V gives CDR1 SNHLY, CDR2 FYNNEI. V was clipped by 8 bases and J by 2 bases, with 10 bases between them. The CDR3 coding sequence is TGTGCCAGCGATAGCGGCCCCTACGAGCAGTACTTC. It yields the protein CASDSGPYEQYF. Supplemented by reference TRBV2 and TRBJ2-7, the full variable domain reads EPEVTQTPSHQVTQMGQEVILRCVPISNHLYFYWYRQILGQKVEFLVSFYNNEISEKSEIFDDQFSVERPDGSNFTLKIRSTKLEDSAMYFCASDSGPYEQYFGPGTRLTVT.

The chain couples TRBV10-3 to TRBJ1-5; D remains ambiguous. V was pared by 2 bases and J by 2 bases, with 13 bases between. The CDR3 loop spans 16 amino acids. CDR1 is ENHRY, CDR2 SYGVKD, per germline. CDR3: CAISEPPGQGNQPQHF. CDR3 bases: TGTGCCATCAGTGAGCCCCCTGGGCAGGGCAATCAGCCCCAGCATTTT.

V usage is TRBV11-2 and J usage is TRBJ2-1; possibly TRBD2 for D (5 bases). Germline V gives CDR1 SGHAT, CDR2 FQNNGV. This CDR3 has 15 amino acids. V lost 5 bases and J lost 0, with 11 bases in between. This chain's CDR3 is CASSAWAGSYNEQFF. As DNA, the CDR3 is TGTGCCAGCAGCGCCTGGGCGGGCTCCTACAATGAGCAGTTCTTC.

A remark on this clone: One end of the junction does not line up with germline, which may come from a read error. The chain employs TRBV9 and TRBJ2-1, with D possibly being TRBD2 (6 bases). The CDR3 contains 11 residues. Per the germline V gene, CDR1 is SGDLS and CDR2 is YYNGEE. CDR3 nucleotide sequence: TGTGCCAGCAGTACCGGGAGCCCCCCAATCTTC. Translating it yields CASSTGSPPIF.

The chain combines TRBV28 with TRBJ2-7; TRBD2 might be the D (6 bases). This CDR3 has 15 amino acids. Trimming pared 5 bases from V and 2 bases from J, leaving 16 bases between. Germline V CDR1 and CDR2: MDHEN, SYDVKM. The CDR3 region has the DNA TGTGCCAGCAGTCCCCCCGGCGGGACTGCCTACGAGCAGTACTTC. This encodes CASSPPGGTAYEQYF. Drawing the rest from reference TRBV28 and TRBJ2-7, the complete variable domain is DVKVTQSSRYLVKRTGEKVFLECVQDMDHENMFWYRQDPGLGLRLIYFSYDVKMKEKGDIPEGYSVSREKKERFSLILESASTNQTSMYLCASSPPGGTAYEQYFGPGTRLTVT.

The chain employs TRBV27 and TRBJ2-1; TRBD1 matches 9 bases. The CDR3 contains 16 residues. Germline V gives CDR1 MNHEY, CDR2 SMNVEV (reference sequence). Trimming removed 2 bases from V and 6 bases from J; junction bases left unmatched: 8. CDR3 in DNA: TGTGCCAGCAGTTTAGGGACAGGGATTTTTGGCAATGAGCAGTTCTTC. Its protein product is CASSLGTGIFGNEQFF.

The chain has TRBV5-1 and TRBJ2-5, with D maybe TRBD2 (5 bases). The better agreement between TRBJ2-7 and the DNA end casts doubt on the J call. The CDR3 runs 13 residues. The germline gives CDR1 SGHRS, CDR2 YFSETQ. CDR3 loop: CASSFGKGYEQYF. CDR3 DNA sequence: TGCGCCAGCAGCTTCGGGAAAGGCTACGAGCAGTACTTC.